This TCR beta chain was captured by sequencing in a study of T cells in localized non-small cell lung cancer (dated by TCRdb to 2018 to 2020). For the wider study: T cell repertoires of 200 to 250 early-stage NSCLC patients were analyzed, with tumors being compared against uninvolved tumor-adjacent lungs. The cohort was made up of under 250 treatment-naive NSCLC patients whose localized lung tumors had been resected. NSCLC patients had a mean age of roughly 64 years, and 129 were male and 85 to 110 female. The paper's findings and limits, for the study overall: Uninvolved tumor-adjacent lung showed the highest T cell clonality, higher than tumor, which suggests more focused antigenic responses in the adjacent lung. A median of about 61 of the top 100 tumor clones turned up in the paired uninvolved adjacent lung, and 25 to 35 of those clones also ranked among the top 100 of that same adjacent lung. Longer overall survival was associated with higher blood T cell density, whereas shorter survival was associated with higher adjacent-lung clonality. Multi-region tumor sequencing was not performed, so intratumor heterogeneity could not be excluded. Because the study design was exploratory, TCR variables were selected using unadjusted p-values without false-discovery rate correction.

The immunoSEQ Assay was used to sequence TCR beta CDR3 regions from DNA. The study's own analysis went as follows. To compute T cell density, TCR beta template counts were normalized to usable DNA, which was estimated by amplifying housekeeping genes. The preseqR package was used to estimate richness by extrapolating to 400,000 templates for PBMC samples and to 120,000 templates for tissue samples. Clonality was calculated as one minus Pielou's evenness. Tissue-enriched TCRs were identified by differential abundance testing using productive amino-acid clonotypes, minimum total count 5 and alpha 0.1. Repertoire overlap between compartments was quantified with the Jaccard Index and Morisita Overlap Index. TCR beta CDR3s were clustered by GLIPH together with public tetramer-defined viral CDR3s, and at least three viral sequences plus V-gene enrichment were required for viral motifs. The table comes from immuneACCESS by way of TCRdb, which keeps in-frame sequences with V and J called. Part of the clones is missing from these tables; in studies checked, under half for an unresolved V gene and the rest for unknown reasons. For V, J and clone size, that table is used; D and trimming come from the DNA. The sample table lists some 30,000 clones, around 80% of them with a count of one. Roughly 31% of the sample lies in the top ten.

At diagnosis, peripheral blood, uninvolved tumor-adjacent lung and tumor were collected and stored as a combination of fresh-frozen and FFPE material. For TCR repertoire profiling, blood samples were analyzed as peripheral blood mononuclear cells. Worth noting for this clone: Its cognate antigen has yet to be identified. Per-base qualities were not stored, and no clone one base away is much larger.

Between the V and J ends, shortened by 1 base and 3 bases respectively, the junction contains 0 bases. CDR1 and CDR2 are read off the germline V gene as KGHSH and LQKENI. The CDR3 sequence holds 11 residues, the cysteine and phenylalanine included. Just the 33-base CDR3 DNA is kept, in frame starting at base 1. This receptor chain uses TRBV18 and TRBJ2-5; no D gene is confidently identified. This TCR was sampled from a male donor aged 60 or over with stage II squamous cell lung carcinoma. The material was peripheral blood, obtained before any cancer treatment. The bases read TGTGCCAGCTCACCACAAGAGACCCAGTACTTC. Translation gives CASSPQETQYF.